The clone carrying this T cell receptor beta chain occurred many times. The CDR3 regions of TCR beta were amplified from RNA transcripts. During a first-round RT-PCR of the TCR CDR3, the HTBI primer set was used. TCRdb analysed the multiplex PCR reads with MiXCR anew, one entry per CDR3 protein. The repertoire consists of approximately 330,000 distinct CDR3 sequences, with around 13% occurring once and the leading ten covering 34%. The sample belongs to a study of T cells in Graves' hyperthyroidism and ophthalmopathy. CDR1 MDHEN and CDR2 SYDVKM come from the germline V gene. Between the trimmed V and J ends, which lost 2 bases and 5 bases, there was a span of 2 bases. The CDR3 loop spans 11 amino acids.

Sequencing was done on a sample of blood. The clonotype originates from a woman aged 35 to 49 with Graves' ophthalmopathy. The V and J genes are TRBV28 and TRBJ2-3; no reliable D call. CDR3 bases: TGTGCCAGCAGTTTACAAGATACGCAGTATTTT. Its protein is CASSLQDTQYF.